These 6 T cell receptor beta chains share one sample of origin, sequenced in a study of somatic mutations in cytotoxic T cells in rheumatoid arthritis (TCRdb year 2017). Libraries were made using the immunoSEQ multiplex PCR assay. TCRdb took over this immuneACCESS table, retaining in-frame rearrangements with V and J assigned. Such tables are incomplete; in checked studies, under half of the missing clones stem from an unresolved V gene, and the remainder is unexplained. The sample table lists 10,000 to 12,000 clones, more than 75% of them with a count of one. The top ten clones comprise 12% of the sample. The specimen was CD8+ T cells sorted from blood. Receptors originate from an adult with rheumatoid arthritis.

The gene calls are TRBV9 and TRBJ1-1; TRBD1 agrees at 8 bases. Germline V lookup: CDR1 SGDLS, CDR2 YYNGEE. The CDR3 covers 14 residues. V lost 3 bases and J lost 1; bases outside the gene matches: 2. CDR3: CASSGGTGNTEAFF. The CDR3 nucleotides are TGTGCCAGCAGCGGCGGGACAGGGAACACTGAAGCTTTCTTT.

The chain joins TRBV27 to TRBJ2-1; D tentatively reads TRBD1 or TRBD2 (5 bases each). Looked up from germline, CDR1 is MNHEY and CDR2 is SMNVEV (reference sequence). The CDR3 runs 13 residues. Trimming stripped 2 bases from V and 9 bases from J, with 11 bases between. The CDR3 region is CASSLGGRIEQFF. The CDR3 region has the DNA TGTGCCAGCAGTTTAGGGGGACGCATTGAGCAGTTCTTC.

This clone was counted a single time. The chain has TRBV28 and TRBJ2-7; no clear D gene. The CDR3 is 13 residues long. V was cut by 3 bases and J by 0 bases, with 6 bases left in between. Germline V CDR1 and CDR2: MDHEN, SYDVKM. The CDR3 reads CASSFAASYEQYF. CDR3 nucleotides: TGTGCCAGCAGTTTTGCGGCCTCCTACGAGCAGTACTTC.

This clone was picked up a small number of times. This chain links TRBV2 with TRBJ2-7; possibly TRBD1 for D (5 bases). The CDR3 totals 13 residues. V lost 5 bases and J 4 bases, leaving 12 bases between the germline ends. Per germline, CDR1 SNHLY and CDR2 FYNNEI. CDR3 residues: CASSLTASYEQYF. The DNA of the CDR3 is TGTGCCAGCAGTTTGACAGCCTCATACGAGCAGTACTTC.

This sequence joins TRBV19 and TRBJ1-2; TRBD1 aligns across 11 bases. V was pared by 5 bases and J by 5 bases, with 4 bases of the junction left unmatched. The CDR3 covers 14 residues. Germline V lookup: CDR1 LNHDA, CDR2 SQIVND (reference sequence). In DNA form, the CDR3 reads TGTGCCAGTAGTCTCGGACAGGGGGCTTATGGCTACACCTTC. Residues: CASSLGQGAYGYTF.

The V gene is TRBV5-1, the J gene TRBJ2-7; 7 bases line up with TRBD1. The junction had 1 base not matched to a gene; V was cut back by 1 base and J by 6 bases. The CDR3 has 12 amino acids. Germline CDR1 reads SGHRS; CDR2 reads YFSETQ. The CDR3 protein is CASSLTGVEQYF. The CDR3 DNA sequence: TGCGCCAGCAGCTTGACAGGGGTCGAGCAGTACTTC.